The present T cell receptor beta chain was sequenced within a study of early T cells in non-severe SARS-CoV-2 infection. CDR3 length: 12 residues. Germline CDR1 and CDR2: SQVTM and ANQGSEA. There are a few counts of this clonotype. Attached unique molecular identifiers marked individual cDNA molecules. TCRdb called the 5' RACE reads again in MiXCR, with one record for every CDR3 protein. The repertoire has about 63,000 distinct CDR3 sequences, 10% to 15% of them found once; the top ten carry approximately 4.6%. This receptor was obtained from an adult who was a healthcare worker with PCR-confirmed SARS-CoV-2 infection or an uninfected control (not recorded which). This chain connects TRBV29-1 to TRBJ1-1; no reliable D call. The material sequenced was whole blood. Here the CDR3 DNA reads TGCAGTGTGACGGAGATGAACACTGAAGCTTTCTTT. The encoded protein is CSVTEMNTEAFF.